Each of the 8 T cell receptor beta chains below was sequenced from the same sample in a study of T cells in localized non-small cell lung cancer. Sequenced by immunoSEQ multiplex PCR; TCRdb stores in-frame clones only, minus some. This sample has roughly 27,000 clones; 90% occur once, and the top ten carry roughly 0.99%. Sequenced here: peripheral blood, sampled before any cancer treatment. The receptors shown here come from a woman aged 35 to 75 with stage I lung adenocarcinoma.

The CDR3 DNA sequence: TGTGCCAGCAGCCTCCGGGGGGTGGAGACTGAAGCTTTCTTT. Amino acid sequence: CASSLRGVETEAFF. The rearrangement joins TRBV5-4 to TRBJ1-1, with a possible D match to TRBD1 (5 bases). The CDR3 runs to 14 residues. The V and J ends lost 4 bases and 5 bases respectively, with 15 bases between them. Per the germline V gene, CDR1 is SGHNT and CDR2 is YYREEE (reference sequence).

The chain is built from TRBV16 and TRBJ1-2; 7 nucleotides agree with TRBD1. The germline gives CDR1 KGHSY, CDR2 FQNENV. The CDR3 runs to 15 residues. V was pared by 4 bases and J by 5 bases, with 10 bases of the junction left unmatched. The CDR3 region has the DNA TGTGCCAGCAGCCTGGGCGGACAGGCGCGTTATGGCTACACCTTC. Encoded protein: CASSLGGQARYGYTF.

CDR3 region: CASSNAKEVTYEQYF. Written as DNA, the CDR3 is TGTGCCAGCAGCAACGCTAAAGAGGTAACCTACGAGCAGTACTTC. The rearrangement links TRBV7-2 to TRBJ2-7; D uncertain. Germline V CDR1 and CDR2: SGHTA, FQGNSA. Trimming left V 5 bases short and J 2 bases short, with 16 bases between. The CDR3 covers 15 residues.

The chain joins TRBV19 to TRBJ2-3; 7 positions agree with TRBD2. The CDR3 sequence is 15 residues long. The germline gives CDR1 LNHDA, CDR2 SQIVND (reference sequence). J was trimmed by 0 bases and V by 6 bases; bases with no gene match: 6. For the CDR3, the DNA is TGTGCCAGTAGACGAGCGGGGTCTAGCACAGATACGCAGTATTTT. Its protein product is CASRRAGSSTDTQYF.

This chain joins TRBV11-3 and TRBJ2-1; TRBD1 agrees at 8 bases. The J segment lost 6 bases and the V segment lost 1 base, leaving 14 bases of the junction unmatched. The CDR3 runs to 18 residues. The V gene's germline CDR1 is SGHNT and CDR2 YENEEA. The CDR3 protein is CASSLGDVTGARGNEQFF. CDR3 coding DNA: TGTGCCAGCAGCTTAGGGGATGTGACAGGGGCCAGGGGCAATGAGCAGTTCTTC.

This chain connects TRBV18 to TRBJ2-2; perhaps TRBD1 as D (5 bases). Germline V gene data show CDR1 as KGHSH and CDR2 as LQKENI. The CDR3 contains 17 residues. With 4 bases removed from V and 0 bases from J, the gap between germline ends came to 15 bases. Here the CDR3 DNA reads TGTGCCAGCTCACTAAGGCCGCCAGGGACGAACACCGGGGAGCTGTTTTTT. It yields the protein CASSLRPPGTNTGELFF.

The rearrangement uses TRBV7-2 and TRBJ2-7, with D tentatively TRBD1 (6 bases). The germline V gene has CDR1 SGHTA and CDR2 FQGNSA. The CDR3 consists of 12 residues. The V end was cut by 4 bases, the J end by 4 bases, with 8 bases between. CDR3 DNA sequence: TGTGCCAGCAGCTCACAGGGTTACGAGCAGTACTTC. Translated: CASSSQGYEQYF. The full variable domain, in which reference TRBV7-2 and TRBJ2-7 provide the parts outside the CDR3, is GAGVSQSPSNKVTEKGKDVELRCDPISGHTALYWYRQSLGQGLEFLIYFQGNSAPDKSGLPSDRFSAERTGGSVSTLTIQRTQQEDSAVYLCASSSQGYEQYFGPGTRLTVT.

This chain uses TRBV9 with TRBJ2-3; 10 nucleotides match TRBD2. Germline loops: CDR1 SGDLS, CDR2 YYNGEE. After removal of 4 bases from V and 3 bases from J, the junction contained 8 bases not matched to a gene. There are 16 residues in the CDR3. Here the CDR3 reads CASSSISGRSTDTQYF. CDR3 nucleotides: TGTGCCAGCAGCTCGATTAGCGGGAGGAGTACAGATACGCAGTATTTT.